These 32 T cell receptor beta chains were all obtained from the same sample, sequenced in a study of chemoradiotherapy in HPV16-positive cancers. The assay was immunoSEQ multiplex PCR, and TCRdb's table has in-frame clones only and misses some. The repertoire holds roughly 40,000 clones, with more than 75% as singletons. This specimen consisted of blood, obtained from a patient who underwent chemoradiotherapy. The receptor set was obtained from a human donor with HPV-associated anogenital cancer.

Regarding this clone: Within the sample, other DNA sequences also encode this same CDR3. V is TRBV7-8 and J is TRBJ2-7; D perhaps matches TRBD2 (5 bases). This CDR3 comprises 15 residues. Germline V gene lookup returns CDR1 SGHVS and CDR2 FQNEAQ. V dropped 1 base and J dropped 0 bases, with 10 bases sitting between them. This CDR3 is CASSLVPGSSYEQYF. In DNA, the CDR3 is TGTGCCAGCAGCTTAGTTCCGGGGTCCTCCTACGAGCAGTACTTC. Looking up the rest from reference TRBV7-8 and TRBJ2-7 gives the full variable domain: GAGVSQSPRYKVAKRGQDVALRCDPISGHVSLFWYQQALGQGPEFLTYFQNEAQLDKSGLPSDRFFAERPEGSVSTLKIQRTQQEDSAVYLCASSLVPGSSYEQYFGPGTRLTVT.

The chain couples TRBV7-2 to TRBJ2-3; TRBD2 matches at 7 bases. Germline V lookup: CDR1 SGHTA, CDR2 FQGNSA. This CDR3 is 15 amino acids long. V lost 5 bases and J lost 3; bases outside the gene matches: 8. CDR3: CASSPGRGGTDTQYF. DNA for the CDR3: TGTGCCAGCAGCCCGGGTCGGGGAGGGACAGATACGCAGTATTTT.

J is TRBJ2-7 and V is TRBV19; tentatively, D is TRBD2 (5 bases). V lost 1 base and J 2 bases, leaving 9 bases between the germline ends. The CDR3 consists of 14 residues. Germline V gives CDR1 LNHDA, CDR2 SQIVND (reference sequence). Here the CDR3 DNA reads TGTGCCAGTAGTATAGCGGGGTTACCCTACGAGCAGTACTTC. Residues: CASSIAGLPYEQYF.

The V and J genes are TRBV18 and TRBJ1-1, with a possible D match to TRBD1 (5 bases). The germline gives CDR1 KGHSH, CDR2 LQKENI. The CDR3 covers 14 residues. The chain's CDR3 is CSTAAMGTGTEAFF. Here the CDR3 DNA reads TGTTCAACAGCCGCGATGGGGACGGGCACTGAAGCTTTCTTT.

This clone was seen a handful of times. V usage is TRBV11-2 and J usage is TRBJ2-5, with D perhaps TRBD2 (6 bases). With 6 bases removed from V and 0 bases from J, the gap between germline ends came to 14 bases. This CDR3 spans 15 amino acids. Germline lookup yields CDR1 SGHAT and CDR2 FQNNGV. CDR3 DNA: TGTGCCAGCAGTCAGGAGGCGGGGAACCAAGAGACCCAGTACTTC. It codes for CASSQEAGNQETQYF.

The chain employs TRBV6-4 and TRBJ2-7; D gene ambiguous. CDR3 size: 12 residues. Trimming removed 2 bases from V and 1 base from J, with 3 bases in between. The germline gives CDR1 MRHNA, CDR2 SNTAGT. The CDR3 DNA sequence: TGTGCCAGCAGTGACAGTTCCTACGAGCAGTACTTC. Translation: CASSDSSYEQYF.

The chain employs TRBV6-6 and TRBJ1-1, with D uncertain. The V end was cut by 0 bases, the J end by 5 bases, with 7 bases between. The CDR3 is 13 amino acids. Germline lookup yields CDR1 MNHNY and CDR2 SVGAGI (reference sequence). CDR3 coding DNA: TGTGCCAGCAGTTACTCGACGGGTACTGAAGCTTTCTTT. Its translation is CASSYSTGTEAFF.

The CDR3 spells CASSHGSYEQYF. In nucleotides, the CDR3 is TGTGCCAGCAGTCACGGAAGCTACGAGCAGTACTTC. V gene TRBV7-2 combines with J gene TRBJ2-7; D is ambiguous. The CDR3 loop spans 12 amino acids. Germline V CDR1 and CDR2: SGHTA, FQGNSA. Trimming left V 6 bases short and J 3 bases short, with 9 bases between.

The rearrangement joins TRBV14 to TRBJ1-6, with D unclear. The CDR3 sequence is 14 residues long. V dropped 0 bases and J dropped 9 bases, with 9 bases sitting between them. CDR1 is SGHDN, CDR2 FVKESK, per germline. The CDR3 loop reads CASSQEGMSSPLHF. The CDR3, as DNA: TGTGCCAGCAGCCAAGAAGGGATGAGTTCACCCCTCCACTTT.

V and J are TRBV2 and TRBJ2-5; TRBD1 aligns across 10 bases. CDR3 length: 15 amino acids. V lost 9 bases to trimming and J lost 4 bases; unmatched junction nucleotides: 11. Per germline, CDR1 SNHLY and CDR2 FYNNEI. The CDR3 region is CASPRDRGARETQYF. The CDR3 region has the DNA TGTGCCAGTCCCCGGGACAGGGGTGCACGAGAGACCCAGTACTTC.

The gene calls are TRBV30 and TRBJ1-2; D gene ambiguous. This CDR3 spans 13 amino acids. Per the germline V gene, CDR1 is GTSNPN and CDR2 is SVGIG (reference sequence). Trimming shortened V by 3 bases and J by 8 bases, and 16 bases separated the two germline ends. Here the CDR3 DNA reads TGTGCCTGGAGATTGCGACAAGTCGGGGGCTACACCTTC. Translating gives CAWRLRQVGGYTF.

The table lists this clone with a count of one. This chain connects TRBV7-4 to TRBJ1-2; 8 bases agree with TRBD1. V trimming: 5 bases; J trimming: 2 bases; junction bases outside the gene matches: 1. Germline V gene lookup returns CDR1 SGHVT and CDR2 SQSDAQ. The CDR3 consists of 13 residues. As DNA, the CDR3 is TGTGCCAGCAGCCGGGACAGGAACTATGGCTACACCTTC. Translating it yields CASSRDRNYGYTF.

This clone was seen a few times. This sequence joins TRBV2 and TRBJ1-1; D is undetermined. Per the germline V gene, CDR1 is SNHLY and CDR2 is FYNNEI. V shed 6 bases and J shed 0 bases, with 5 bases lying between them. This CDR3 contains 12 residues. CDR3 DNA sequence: TGTGCCAGCAGAGACATGAACACTGAAGCTTTCTTT. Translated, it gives CASRDMNTEAFF.

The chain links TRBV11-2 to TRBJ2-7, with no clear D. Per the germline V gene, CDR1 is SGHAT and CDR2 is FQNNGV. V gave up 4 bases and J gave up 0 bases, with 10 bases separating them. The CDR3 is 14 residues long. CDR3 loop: CASSSRADSYEQYF. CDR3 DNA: TGTGCCAGCAGCTCCCGGGCTGACTCCTACGAGCAGTACTTC.

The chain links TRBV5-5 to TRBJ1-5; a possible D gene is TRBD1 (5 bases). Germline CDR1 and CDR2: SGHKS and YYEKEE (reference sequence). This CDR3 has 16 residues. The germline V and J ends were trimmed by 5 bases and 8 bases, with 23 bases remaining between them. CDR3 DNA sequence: TGTGCCAGCAGGGTAGACGTTGACAGCGGACTAAAGCCCCAGCATTTT. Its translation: CASRVDVDSGLKPQHF.

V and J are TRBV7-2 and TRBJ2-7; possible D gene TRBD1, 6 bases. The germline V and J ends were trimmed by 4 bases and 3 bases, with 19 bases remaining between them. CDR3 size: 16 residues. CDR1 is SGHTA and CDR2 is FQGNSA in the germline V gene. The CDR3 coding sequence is TGTGCCAGCAGCTCCCAGCGTGCAGGGGTGTACTACGAGCAGTACTTC. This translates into CASSSQRAGVYYEQYF. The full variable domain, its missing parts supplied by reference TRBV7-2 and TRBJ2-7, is GAGVSQSPSNKVTEKGKDVELRCDPISGHTALYWYRQSLGQGLEFLIYFQGNSAPDKSGLPSDRFSAERTGGSVSTLTIQRTQQEDSAVYLCASSSQRAGVYYEQYFGPGTRLTVT.

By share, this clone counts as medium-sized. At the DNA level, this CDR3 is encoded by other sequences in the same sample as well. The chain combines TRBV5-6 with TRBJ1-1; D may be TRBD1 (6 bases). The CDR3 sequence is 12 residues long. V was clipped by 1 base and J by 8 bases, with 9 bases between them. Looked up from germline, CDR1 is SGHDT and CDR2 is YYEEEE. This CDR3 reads CASSLRGTEAFF. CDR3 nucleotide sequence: TGTGCCAGCAGCTTGCGTGGGACAGAAGCTTTCTTT.

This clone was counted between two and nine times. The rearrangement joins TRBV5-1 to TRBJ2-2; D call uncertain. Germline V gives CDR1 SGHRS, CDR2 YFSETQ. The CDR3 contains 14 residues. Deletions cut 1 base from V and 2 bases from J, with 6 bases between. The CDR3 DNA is TGCGCCAGCAGCTTGTCAAGTAACACCGGGGAGCTGTTTTTT. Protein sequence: CASSLSSNTGELFF.

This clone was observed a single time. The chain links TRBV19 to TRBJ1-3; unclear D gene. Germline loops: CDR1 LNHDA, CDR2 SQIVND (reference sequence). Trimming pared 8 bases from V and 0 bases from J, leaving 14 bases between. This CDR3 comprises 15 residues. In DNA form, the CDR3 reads TGTGCCAGTGGACCCGCAGCGATCTCTGGAAACACCATATATTTT. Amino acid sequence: CASGPAAISGNTIYF.

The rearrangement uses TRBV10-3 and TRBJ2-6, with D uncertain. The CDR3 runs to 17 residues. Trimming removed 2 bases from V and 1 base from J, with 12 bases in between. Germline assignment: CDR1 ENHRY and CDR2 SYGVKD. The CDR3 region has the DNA TGTGCCATCAGTGAGAGGCAAGCGCTTTCTGGGGCCAACGTCCTGACTTTC. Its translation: CAISERQALSGANVLTF.

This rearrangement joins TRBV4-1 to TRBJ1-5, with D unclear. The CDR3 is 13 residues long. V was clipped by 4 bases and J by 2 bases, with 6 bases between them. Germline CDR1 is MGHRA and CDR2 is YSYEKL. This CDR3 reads CASSPTGNQPQHF. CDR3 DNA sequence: TGCGCCAGCAGCCCTACAGGCAATCAGCCCCAGCATTTT.

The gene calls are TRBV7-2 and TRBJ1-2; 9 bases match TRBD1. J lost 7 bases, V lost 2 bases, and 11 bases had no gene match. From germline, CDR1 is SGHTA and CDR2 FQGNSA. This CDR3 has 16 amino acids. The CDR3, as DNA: TGTGCCAGCAGCTTACCCTTCCGGGACAGGGTAGGTGGCTACACCTTC. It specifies CASSLPFRDRVGGYTF.

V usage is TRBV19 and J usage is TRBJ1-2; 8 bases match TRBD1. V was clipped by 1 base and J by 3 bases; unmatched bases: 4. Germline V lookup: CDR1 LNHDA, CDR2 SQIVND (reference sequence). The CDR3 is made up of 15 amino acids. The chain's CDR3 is CASSIAGGFDYGYTF. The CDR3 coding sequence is TGTGCCAGTAGTATAGCAGGGGGCTTTGACTATGGCTACACCTTC.

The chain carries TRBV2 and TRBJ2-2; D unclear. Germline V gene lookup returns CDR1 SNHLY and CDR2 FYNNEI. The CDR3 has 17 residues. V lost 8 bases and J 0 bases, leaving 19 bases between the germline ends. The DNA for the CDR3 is TGTGCCAGCGGCAGGTCAATCGAAGATGCGAACACCGGGGAGCTGTTTTTT. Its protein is CASGRSIEDANTGELFF. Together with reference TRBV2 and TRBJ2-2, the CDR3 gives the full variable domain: EPEVTQTPSHQVTQMGQEVILRCVPISNHLYFYWYRQILGQKVEFLVSFYNNEISEKSEIFDDQFSVERPDGSNFTLKIRSTKLEDSAMYFCASGRSIEDANTGELFFGEGSRLTVL.

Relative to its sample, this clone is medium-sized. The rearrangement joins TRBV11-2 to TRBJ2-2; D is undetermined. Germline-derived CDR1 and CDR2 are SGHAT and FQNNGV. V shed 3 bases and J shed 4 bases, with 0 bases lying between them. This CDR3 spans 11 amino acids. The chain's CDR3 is CASSFTGELFF. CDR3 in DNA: TGTGCCAGCAGCTTCACCGGGGAGCTGTTTTTT.

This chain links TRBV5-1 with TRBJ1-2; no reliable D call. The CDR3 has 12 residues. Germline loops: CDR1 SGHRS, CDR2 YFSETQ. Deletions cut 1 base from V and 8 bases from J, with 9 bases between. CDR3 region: CASSLMGYGYTF. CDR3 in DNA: TGCGCCAGCAGCTTGATGGGTTACGGCTACACCTTC. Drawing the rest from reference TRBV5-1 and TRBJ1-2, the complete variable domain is KAGVTQTPRYLIKTRGQQVTLSCSPISGHRSVSWYQQTPGQGLQFLFEYFSETQRNKGNFPGRFSGRQFSNSRSEMNVSTLELGDSALYLCASSLMGYGYTFGSGTRLTVV.

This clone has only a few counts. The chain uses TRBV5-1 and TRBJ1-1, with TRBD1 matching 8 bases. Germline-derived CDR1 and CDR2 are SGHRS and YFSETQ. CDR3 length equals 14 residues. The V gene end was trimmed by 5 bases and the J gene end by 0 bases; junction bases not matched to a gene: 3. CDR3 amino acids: CASSPDRVNTEAFF. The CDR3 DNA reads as TGCGCCAGCAGTCCGGACAGGGTGAACACTGAAGCTTTCTTT.

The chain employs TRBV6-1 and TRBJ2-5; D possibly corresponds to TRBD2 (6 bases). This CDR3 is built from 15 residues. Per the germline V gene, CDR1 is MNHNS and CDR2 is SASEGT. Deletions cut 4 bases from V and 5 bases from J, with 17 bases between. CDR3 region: CASSVGTSPWETQYF. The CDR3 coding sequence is TGTGCCAGCAGTGTTGGGACTTCACCGTGGGAGACCCAGTACTTC.

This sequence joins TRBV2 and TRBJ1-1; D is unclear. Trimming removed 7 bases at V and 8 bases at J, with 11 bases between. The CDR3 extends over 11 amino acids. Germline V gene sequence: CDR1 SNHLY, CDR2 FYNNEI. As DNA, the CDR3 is TGTGCCAGCACCTGGACGGTAGAAGCTTTCTTT. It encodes CASTWTVEAFF. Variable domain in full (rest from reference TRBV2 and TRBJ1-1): EPEVTQTPSHQVTQMGQEVILRCVPISNHLYFYWYRQILGQKVEFLVSFYNNEISEKSEIFDDQFSVERPDGSNFTLKIRSTKLEDSAMYFCASTWTVEAFFGQGTRLTVV.

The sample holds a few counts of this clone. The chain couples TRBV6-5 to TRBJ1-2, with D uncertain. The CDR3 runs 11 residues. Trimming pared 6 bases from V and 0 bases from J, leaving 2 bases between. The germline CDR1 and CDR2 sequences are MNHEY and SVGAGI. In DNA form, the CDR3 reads TGTGCCAGCAGGTCTAACTATGGCTACACCTTC. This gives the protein CASRSNYGYTF.

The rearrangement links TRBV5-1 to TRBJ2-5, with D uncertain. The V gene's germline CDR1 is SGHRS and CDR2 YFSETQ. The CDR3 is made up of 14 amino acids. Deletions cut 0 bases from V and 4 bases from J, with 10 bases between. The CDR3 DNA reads TGCGCCAGCAGCTTGGACGGTCTTGGAGAGACCCAGTACTTC. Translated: CASSLDGLGETQYF. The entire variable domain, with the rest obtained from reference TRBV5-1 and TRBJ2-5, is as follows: KAGVTQTPRYLIKTRGQQVTLSCSPISGHRSVSWYQQTPGQGLQFLFEYFSETQRNKGNFPGRFSGRQFSNSRSEMNVSTLELGDSALYLCASSLDGLGETQYFGPGTRLLVL.

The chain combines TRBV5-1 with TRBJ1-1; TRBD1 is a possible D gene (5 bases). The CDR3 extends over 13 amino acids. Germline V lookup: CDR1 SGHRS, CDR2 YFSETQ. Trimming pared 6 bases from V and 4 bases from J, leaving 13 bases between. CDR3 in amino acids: CASMVPGGTEAFF. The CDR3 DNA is TGCGCCAGCATGGTACCGGGGGGCACTGAAGCTTTCTTT.